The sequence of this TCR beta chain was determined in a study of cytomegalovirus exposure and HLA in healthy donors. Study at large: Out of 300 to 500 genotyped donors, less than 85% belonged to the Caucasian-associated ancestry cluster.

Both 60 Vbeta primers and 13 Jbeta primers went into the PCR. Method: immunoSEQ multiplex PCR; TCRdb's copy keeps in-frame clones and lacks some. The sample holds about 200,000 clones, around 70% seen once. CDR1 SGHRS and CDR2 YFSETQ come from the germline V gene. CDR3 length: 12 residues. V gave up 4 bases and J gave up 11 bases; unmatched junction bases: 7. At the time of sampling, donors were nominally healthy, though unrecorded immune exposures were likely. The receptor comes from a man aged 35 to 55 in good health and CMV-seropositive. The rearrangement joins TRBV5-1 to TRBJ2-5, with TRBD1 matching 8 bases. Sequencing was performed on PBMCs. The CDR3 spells CASSLDRVRQYF. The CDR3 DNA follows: TGCGCCAGCAGCCTGGACAGGGTAAGGCAGTACTTC.